This T cell receptor beta chain was sequenced for a study of T cell repertoires in cytomegalovirus infection (dated by TCRdb to between 2018 and 2021). Background on the whole study: Because public TCR beta signatures pointed to carriage of CMV infection together with the matching HLA type, the HLA type of each donor mattered for the analysis. Points the paper makes about the study in general: In the ex vivo response, HLA-C-restricted CMV-specific TCR beta clonotypes were dominant, and in two of eight donors the single most frequent clonotype came from this HLA-C-restricted group. In both this cohort and an independent roughly 350-donor cohort, the cumulative frequency of public TCR beta family members distinguished carriers of CMV infection plus the relevant HLA type.

CDR1 and CDR2 are read off the germline V gene as SGHRS and YFSETQ. Cut back by 5 bases and 8 bases, the V and J ends lie 22 bases apart. The CDR3 spans 16 residues, from the cysteine through the phenylalanine. CDR3 DNA only is kept here, 48 bases in frame from base 1. Remarks on this clonotype: Its cognate antigen has yet to be identified. It has no much larger one-base neighbor in the sample; base qualities were not kept.

Instrument used: Illumina HiSeq 1500. TCRdb reran the public reads through fastp at Q25 and MiXCR, keeping productive beta chains. Each CDR3 protein appears once, grouped with its most common genes and DNA. The sample table records 200,000 to 300,000 distinct CDR3 sequences; around 6.4% of these occur just once. Around 6.5% of the sample belongs to the ten largest clones. The rearrangement joined TRBV5-1 to TRBJ1-4; TRBD1 is a possible D gene, resting on 6 matching bases. This clonotype was obtained from a human donor in good health (CMV status not recorded). Some clones in this sample may be carry-over from other donors' samples. The specimen was PBMCs. The DNA is as follows: TGCGCCAGCAGTCGTACCTCCAGGGGCCTCACGGAAAAACTGTTTTTT. Protein translation: CASSRTSRGLTEKLFF.